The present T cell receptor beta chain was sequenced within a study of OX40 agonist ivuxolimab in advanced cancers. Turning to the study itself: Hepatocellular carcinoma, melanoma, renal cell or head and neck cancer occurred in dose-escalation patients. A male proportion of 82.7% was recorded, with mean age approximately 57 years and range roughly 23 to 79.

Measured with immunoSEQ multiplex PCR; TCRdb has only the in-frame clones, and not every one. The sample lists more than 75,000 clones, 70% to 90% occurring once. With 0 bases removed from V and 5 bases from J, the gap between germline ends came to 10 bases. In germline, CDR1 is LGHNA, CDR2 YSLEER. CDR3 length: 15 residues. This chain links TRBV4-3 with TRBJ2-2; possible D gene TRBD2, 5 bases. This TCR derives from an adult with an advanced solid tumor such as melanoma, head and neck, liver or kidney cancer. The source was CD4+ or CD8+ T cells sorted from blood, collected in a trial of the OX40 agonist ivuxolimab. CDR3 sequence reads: CASSQDSVGTGELFF. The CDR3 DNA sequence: TGCGCCAGCAGCCAAGATAGCGTAGGGACCGGGGAGCTGTTTTTT.